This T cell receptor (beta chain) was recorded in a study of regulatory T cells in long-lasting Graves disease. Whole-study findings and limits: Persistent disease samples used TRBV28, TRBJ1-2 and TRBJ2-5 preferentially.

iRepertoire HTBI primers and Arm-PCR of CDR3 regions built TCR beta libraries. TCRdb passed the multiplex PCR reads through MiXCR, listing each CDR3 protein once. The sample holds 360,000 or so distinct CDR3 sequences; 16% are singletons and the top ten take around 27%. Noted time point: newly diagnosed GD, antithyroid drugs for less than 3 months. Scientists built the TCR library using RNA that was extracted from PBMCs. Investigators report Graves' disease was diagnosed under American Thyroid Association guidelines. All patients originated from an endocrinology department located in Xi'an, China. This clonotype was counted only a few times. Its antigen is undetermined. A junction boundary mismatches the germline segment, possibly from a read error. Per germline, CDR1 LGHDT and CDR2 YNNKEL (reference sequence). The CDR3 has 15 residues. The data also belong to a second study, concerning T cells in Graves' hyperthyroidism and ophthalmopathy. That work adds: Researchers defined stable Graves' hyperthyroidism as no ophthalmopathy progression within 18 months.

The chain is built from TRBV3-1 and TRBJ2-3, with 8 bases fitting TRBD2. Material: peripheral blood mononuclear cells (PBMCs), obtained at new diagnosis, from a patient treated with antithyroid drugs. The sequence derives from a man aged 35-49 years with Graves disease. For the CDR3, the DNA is TGTGCCAGCACGCGGGGGGTCACTAGCACAGATGCGCAGTATTTT. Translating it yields CASTRGVTSTDAQYF.